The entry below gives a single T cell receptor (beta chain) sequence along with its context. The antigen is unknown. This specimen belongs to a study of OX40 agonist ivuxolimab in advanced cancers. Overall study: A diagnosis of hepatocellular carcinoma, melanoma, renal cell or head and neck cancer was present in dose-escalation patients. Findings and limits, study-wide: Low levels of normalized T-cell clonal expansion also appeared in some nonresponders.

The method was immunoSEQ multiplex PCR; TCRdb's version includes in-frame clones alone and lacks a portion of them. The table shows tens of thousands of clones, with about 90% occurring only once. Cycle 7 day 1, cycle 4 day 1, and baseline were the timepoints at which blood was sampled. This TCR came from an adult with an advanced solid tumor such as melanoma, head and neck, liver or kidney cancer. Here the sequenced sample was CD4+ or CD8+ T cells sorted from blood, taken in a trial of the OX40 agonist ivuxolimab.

CDR3 nucleotides: TGTGCCAGCAGCGGGGATGGGGGACACTATTACGAGCAGTACTTC. It translates to CASSGDGGHYYEQYF. The chain employs TRBV11-2 and TRBJ2-7, with D perhaps TRBD1 (6 bases). V lost 5 bases, J lost 4 bases, and 18 bases lay in between. The CDR3 is 15 residues long. Per the germline V gene, CDR1 is SGHAT and CDR2 is FQNNGV.